The rows below give T cell receptor beta chains drawn from one sample of a study of cytomegalovirus exposure and HLA in healthy donors. Using immunoSEQ multiplex PCR, the repertoire was profiled, and TCRdb retains in-frame clones only, with some absent. The table includes 70,000 to 90,000 clones, under 80% detected once. The sequenced material came from PBMCs. The origin of the receptors is a man in his fifties or sixties in good health and CMV-seropositive. Both conserved end residues are part of each CDR3. D genes are given only for firm matches. The listing skips clone size in some rows; elsewhere it reads once, few, many or a size class.

d_gene: .
j_gene: TRBJ1-2
v_gene: TRBV21-1
abundance: .
CDR3nt: TGTGCCAGCAGCAAAGCGCGAGGAACCGGTGGCTACACCTTC
CDR3aa: CASSKARGTGGYTF

d_gene: .
j_gene: TRBJ2-1
v_gene: TRBV11-2
abundance: once
CDR3nt: TGTGCCAGCAGCTTAGCTATAGGGGCACTATTCAATGAGCAGTTCTTC
CDR3aa: CASSLAIGALFNEQFF

d_gene: .
j_gene: TRBJ2-7
v_gene: TRBV6-1
abundance: .
CDR3nt: TGTGCCAGCAGTGAATTTAGGGGGGGCATCTACGAGCAGTACTTC
CDR3aa: CASSEFRGGIYEQYF

d_gene: .
j_gene: TRBJ2-5
v_gene: TRBV7-2
abundance: .
CDR3nt: TGTGCCAGCAGCTTAGACAATCAGTACCAAGAGACCCAGTACTTC
CDR3aa: CASSLDNQYQETQYF

d_gene: TRBD1
j_gene: TRBJ1-1
v_gene: TRBV6-6
abundance: .
CDR3nt: TGTGCCAATCCTCGGGGACAGGGGAACACTGAAGCTTTCTTT
CDR3aa: CANPRGQGNTEAFF

d_gene: .
j_gene: TRBJ2-7
v_gene: TRBV6-5
abundance: .
CDR3nt: TGTGCCAGCAGTTACCTCCAGGGGAGCTACGAGCAGTACTTC
CDR3aa: CASSYLQGSYEQYF

d_gene: .
j_gene: TRBJ1-5
v_gene: TRBV7-2
abundance: .
CDR3nt: TGTGCCAGCAGCCCCGTTTGGAGTACCAATCAGCCCCAGCATTTT
CDR3aa: CASSPVWSTNQPQHF

d_gene: .
j_gene: TRBJ2-7
v_gene: TRBV27
abundance: .
CDR3nt: TGTGCCAGCAGTACCCCAGGAGCGGGTGGCTTCGAGCAGTACTTC
CDR3aa: CASSTPGAGGFEQYF

d_gene: .
j_gene: TRBJ2-7
v_gene: TRBV7-9
abundance: few
CDR3nt: TGTGCCAGCAGCTTAGGGACTGCTAACGAGCAGTACTTC
CDR3aa: CASSLGTANEQYF

d_gene: .
j_gene: TRBJ2-7
v_gene: TRBV7-2
abundance: .
CDR3nt: TGTGCCAGCAGCTTAGGGGGGCGGCGGGCCTACGAGCAGTACTTC
CDR3aa: CASSLGGRRAYEQYF

d_gene: .
j_gene: TRBJ2-3
v_gene: TRBV19
abundance: .
CDR3nt: TGTGCCAGTAGTATAGGATGGGGGAGGACAGATACGCAGTATTTT
CDR3aa: CASSIGWGRTDTQYF

d_gene: .
j_gene: TRBJ2-3
v_gene: TRBV18
abundance: .
CDR3nt: TGTGCCAGCTCACCACGCTCCGAGACAATATGGGATACGCAGTATTTT
CDR3aa: CASSPRSETIWDTQYF

d_gene: .
j_gene: TRBJ1-4
v_gene: TRBV11-2
abundance: .
CDR3nt: TGTGCCAGCAGCCCCGGGGAGGCCGGAAAACTGTTTTTT
CDR3aa: CASSPGEAGKLFF

d_gene: TRBD2
j_gene: TRBJ2-1
v_gene: TRBV27
abundance: few
CDR3nt: TGTGCCAGCAGTTTAACCCGGGGACTATCCTACAATGAGCAGTTCTTC
CDR3aa: CASSLTRGLSYNEQFF

d_gene: .
j_gene: TRBJ2-1
v_gene: TRBV9
abundance: .
CDR3nt: TGTGCCAGCAGCGTAGTGGAGCGAGAGCAGTTCTTC
CDR3aa: CASSVVEREQFF

d_gene: .
j_gene: TRBJ2-2
v_gene: TRBV30
abundance: .
CDR3nt: TGTGCCTGGAGTAGAAGCAGGGGCCTCCACCGGGAGCTGTTTTTT
CDR3aa: CAWSRSRGLHRELFF

d_gene: TRBD2
j_gene: TRBJ2-5
v_gene: TRBV2
abundance: few
CDR3nt: TGTGCCAGCAAGCGGGAGAGCGGACAAGAGACCCAGTACTTC
CDR3aa: CASKRESGQETQYF

d_gene: TRBD2
j_gene: TRBJ2-3
v_gene: TRBV30
abundance: .
CDR3nt: TGTGCCTGGAGTGTGGGAGGGAGCACAGATACGCAGTATTTT
CDR3aa: CAWSVGGSTDTQYF

d_gene: .
j_gene: TRBJ2-1
v_gene: TRBV7-9
abundance: .
CDR3nt: TGTTCCAGCAGCTCATCCTTCGTAAGCAAGAGGTCCTACAATGAGCAGTTCTTC
CDR3aa: CSSSSSFVSKRSYNEQFF

d_gene: .
j_gene: TRBJ2-2
v_gene: TRBV29-1
abundance: .
CDR3nt: TGCAGCGTTGAAGATCGGAAGCGGCCCCCGGTCGGGGAGCTGTTTTTT
CDR3aa: CSVEDRKRPPVGELFF

d_gene: TRBD2
j_gene: TRBJ2-3
v_gene: TRBV5-4
abundance: few
CDR3nt: TGTGCCAGCAGCCTCCGGGGAGGGCCGACAGATACGCAGTATTTT
CDR3aa: CASSLRGGPTDTQYF

d_gene: TRBD1
j_gene: TRBJ1-1
v_gene: TRBV15
abundance: .
CDR3nt: TGTGCCACCAGCAGAGATATGACAGGGGGCACTGAAGCTTTCTTT
CDR3aa: CATSRDMTGGTEAFF

d_gene: .
j_gene: TRBJ1-6
v_gene: TRBV4-1
abundance: .
CDR3nt: TGCGCCAGCAGCCAAGATAGGGGGACCTCGAGCTCCTATAATTCACCCCTCCACTTT
CDR3aa: CASSQDRGTSSSYNSPLHF

d_gene: TRBD2
j_gene: TRBJ2-2
v_gene: TRBV5-4
abundance: .
CDR3nt: TGTGCCAGCAGCTTGAAACTAGCGGGAGGGCGAACCGGGGAGCTGTTTTTT
CDR3aa: CASSLKLAGGRTGELFF

d_gene: .
j_gene: TRBJ2-7
v_gene: TRBV7-9
abundance: few
CDR3nt: TGTGCCAGCACCCTCGGGTCCTACGAGCAGTACTTC
CDR3aa: CASTLGSYEQYF

d_gene: TRBD2
j_gene: TRBJ2-3
v_gene: TRBV2
abundance: few
CDR3nt: TGTGCCAGCAGTGAGGGACTAGCGGGGCTGGCGGATACGCAGTATTTT
CDR3aa: CASSEGLAGLADTQYF

d_gene: TRBD1
j_gene: TRBJ1-2
v_gene: TRBV28
abundance: .
CDR3nt: TGTGCCACCACATCAGGACAGGGGGTAAGGGGCTACACCTTC
CDR3aa: CATTSGQGVRGYTF

d_gene: .
j_gene: TRBJ2-5
v_gene: TRBV2
abundance: .
CDR3nt: TGTGCCAGCAGTGGACGGGGTCGGCTGCCAGAGACCCAGTACTTC
CDR3aa: CASSGRGRLPETQYF

d_gene: .
j_gene: TRBJ1-2
v_gene: TRBV18
abundance: few
CDR3nt: TGTGCCAGCTCACCAGGGGCAACCGATGGCTACACCTTC
CDR3aa: CASSPGATDGYTF

d_gene: TRBD1
j_gene: TRBJ2-7
v_gene: TRBV7-9
abundance: once
CDR3nt: TGTGCCAGCAGCGCCGGACAGGGGGACTCCTACGAGCAGTACTTC
CDR3aa: CASSAGQGDSYEQYF

d_gene: .
j_gene: TRBJ2-3
v_gene: TRBV9
abundance: .
CDR3nt: TGTGCCAGCAGCGTAGTGGGCGTAGCAGATACGCAGTATTTT
CDR3aa: CASSVVGVADTQYF

d_gene: TRBD1
j_gene: TRBJ1-1
v_gene: TRBV10-1
abundance: .
CDR3nt: TGCGCCAGCAGTGTAGGATCAGGGGGCGAAGCTTTCTTT
CDR3aa: CASSVGSGGEAFF

d_gene: .
j_gene: TRBJ2-2
v_gene: TRBV15
abundance: .
CDR3nt: TGTGCCACCAGCAGAGATCTGTCCGGGGAGCTGTTTTTT
CDR3aa: CATSRDLSGELFF

d_gene: TRBD1
j_gene: TRBJ2-7
v_gene: TRBV28
abundance: .
CDR3nt: TGTGCCAGCAGTTCGACAGGGACCTACGAGCAGTACTTC
CDR3aa: CASSSTGTYEQYF

d_gene: TRBD1
j_gene: TRBJ1-1
v_gene: TRBV6-6
abundance: .
CDR3nt: TGTGCCAGCAGTTACACCGACAGGGTAACTGAAGCTTTCTTT
CDR3aa: CASSYTDRVTEAFF

d_gene: TRBD2
j_gene: TRBJ2-1
v_gene: TRBV10-1
abundance: .
CDR3nt: TGCGCCAGCAGTGAGTCGGGGGGAGGGGATGAGCAGTTCTTC
CDR3aa: CASSESGGGDEQFF

d_gene: .
j_gene: TRBJ1-1
v_gene: TRBV30
abundance: .
CDR3nt: TGTGCCTGGAGATCCCCCCAGGGGAACACTGAAGCTTTCTTT
CDR3aa: CAWRSPQGNTEAFF

d_gene: TRBD1
j_gene: TRBJ2-7
v_gene: TRBV7-8
abundance: once
CDR3nt: TGTGCCAGCAGGAGCCAGGGGGCTTCCTACGAGCAGTACTTC
CDR3aa: CASRSQGASYEQYF

d_gene: TRBD2
j_gene: TRBJ2-7
v_gene: TRBV6-1
abundance: .
CDR3nt: TGTGCCAGCAGTGACTACACTAGCGGGAGGAAGAACGAGCAGTACTTC
CDR3aa: CASSDYTSGRKNEQYF

d_gene: .
j_gene: TRBJ1-2
v_gene: TRBV30
abundance: .
CDR3nt: TGTGCCTGGAATCGAAACGGTTTTAACTATGGCTACACCTTC
CDR3aa: CAWNRNGFNYGYTF

d_gene: TRBD1
j_gene: TRBJ1-1
v_gene: TRBV6-5
abundance: .
CDR3nt: TGTGCCAGCAGTTATAGGACAGGGGGCACTGAAGCTTTCTTT
CDR3aa: CASSYRTGGTEAFF

d_gene: .
j_gene: TRBJ1-6
v_gene: TRBV5-5
abundance: once
CDR3nt: TGTGCCAGCAGCTTGAATCGGGATTCACCCCTCCACTTT
CDR3aa: CASSLNRDSPLHF

d_gene: TRBD1
j_gene: TRBJ1-1
v_gene: TRBV5-5
abundance: .
CDR3nt: TGTGCCAGCAGCTCCACAGGGGACAGGGGTCTGAACACTGAAGCTTTCTTT
CDR3aa: CASSSTGDRGLNTEAFF

d_gene: TRBD1
j_gene: TRBJ2-7
v_gene: TRBV30
abundance: few
CDR3nt: TGTGCCTGGAGTGTGGGGACAGGACCCTACGAGCAGTACTTC
CDR3aa: CAWSVGTGPYEQYF

d_gene: TRBD2
j_gene: TRBJ2-7
v_gene: TRBV7-8
abundance: .
CDR3nt: TGTGCCAGCAGCCCTCCGGGACTAGCGGACGAGCAGTACTTC
CDR3aa: CASSPPGLADEQYF

d_gene: .
j_gene: TRBJ1-5
v_gene: TRBV10-2
abundance: few
CDR3nt: TGCGCCAGCGGACGGGGGGATGTTAATCAGCCCCAGCATTTT
CDR3aa: CASGRGDVNQPQHF

d_gene: .
j_gene: TRBJ1-1
v_gene: TRBV7-8
abundance: .
CDR3nt: TGTGCCAGCAGCTTAGCCCTTCAGGGGCTCCCGGGAGGAGCTTTCTTT
CDR3aa: CASSLALQGLPGGAFF

d_gene: TRBD1
j_gene: TRBJ1-1
v_gene: TRBV15
abundance: few
CDR3nt: TGTGCCACCAGCAGAGATCGGTGGGGACAGATGAACACTGAAGCTTTCTTT
CDR3aa: CATSRDRWGQMNTEAFF

d_gene: TRBD2
j_gene: TRBJ2-7
v_gene: TRBV28
abundance: .
CDR3nt: TGTGCCAGCAGTCCAGTAGCGGGAGGGCCGTACGAGCAGTACTTC
CDR3aa: CASSPVAGGPYEQYF